These 17 T cell receptor beta chains share one sample of origin, sequenced in a study of shared clonotypes between healthy human individuals. The assay was immunoSEQ multiplex PCR, and TCRdb's table has in-frame clones only and misses some. The sample lists hundreds of thousands of clones, about 85% occurring once. The sequenced sample consisted of PBMCs. The source of these receptors is a woman in her thirties or forties in good health. Some clones in this sample may be carry-over from other donors' samples.

Turning to this clone: The sample holds other DNA sequences that translate to the same CDR3. The gene calls are TRBV7-2 and TRBJ2-3; D uncertain. The CDR3 is 14 amino acids. Germline CDR1 and CDR2: SGHTA and FQGNSA. V was cut by 0 bases and J by 3 bases, with 7 bases left in between. The CDR3 DNA follows: TGTGCCAGCAGCTTAGCGAGCGTGACAGATACGCAGTATTTT. This sequence encodes CASSLASVTDTQYF.

Only a few counts were recorded for this clone. The J gene is TRBJ2-5, the V gene TRBV2, with D possibly being TRBD2 (5 bases). CDR3 size: 15 residues. Germline-derived CDR1 and CDR2 are SNHLY and FYNNEI. V dropped 9 bases and J dropped 4 bases, with 21 bases sitting between them. The CDR3 DNA reads TGTGCCAGGGCCCTCTCGGGATCTGGTGGAGAGACCCAGTACTTC. Its translation is CARALSGSGGETQYF.

This chain uses TRBV5-1 with TRBJ2-5; 10 bases map to TRBD2. V lost 6 bases to trimming and J lost 5 bases; unmatched junction nucleotides: 7. CDR1 and CDR2 (germline): SGHRS, YFSETQ. The CDR3 consists of 14 residues. The CDR3 bases are TGCGCCAGCAAACGAGCGGGAGGGTCGGAGACCCAGTACTTC. It specifies CASKRAGGSETQYF.

The chain is built from TRBV7-6 and TRBJ2-1; the match to TRBD2 covers 7 bases. V shed 0 bases, J shed 9 bases, and the junction held 5 bases outside the gene matches. The CDR3 has 14 amino acids. Germline V lookup: CDR1 SGHVS, CDR2 FNYEAQ. Written as DNA, the CDR3 is TGTGCCAGCAGCTTAGCGGGAGGGCCGGTTGAGCAGTTCTTC. Residues: CASSLAGGPVEQFF. Supplemented by reference TRBV7-6 and TRBJ2-1, the full variable domain reads GAGVSQSPRYKVTKRGQDVALRCDPISGHVSLYWYRQALGQGPEFLTYFNYEAQQDKSGLPNDRFSAERPEGSISTLTIQRTEQRDSAMYRCASSLAGGPVEQFFGPGTRLTVL.

The chain joins TRBV6-6 to TRBJ1-2; 8 nucleotides line up with TRBD1. V lost 7 bases to trimming and J lost 7 bases; unmatched junction nucleotides: 14. Germline CDR1 reads MNHNY; CDR2 reads SVGAGI (reference sequence). This CDR3 is 15 amino acids long. The CDR3 is CASISDGQGSSGYTF. The CDR3 region has the DNA TGTGCCAGCATTTCGGATGGACAGGGAAGTAGTGGCTACACCTTC.

The chain is built from TRBV5-4 and TRBJ2-3; TRBD2 matches 7 bases. V gave up 3 bases and J gave up 5 bases; unmatched junction bases: 6. This CDR3 is built from 14 residues. Germline loops: CDR1 SGHNT, CDR2 YYREEE (reference sequence). The CDR3 protein is CASSSAGALDTQYF. The CDR3 nucleotides are TGTGCCAGCAGCTCCGCGGGAGCTCTAGATACGCAGTATTTT.

The chain employs TRBV10-2 and TRBJ2-1; D perhaps matches TRBD2 (6 bases). This CDR3 is built from 14 residues. In germline, CDR1 is WSHSY, CDR2 SAAADI. The V end was cut by 2 bases, the J end by 7 bases, with 12 bases between. The CDR3 nucleotides read TGCGCCAGCAGTGAGATTGGAGGGGCTAATGAGCAGTTCTTC. Amino acids: CASSEIGGANEQFF.

The genes are TRBV28 and TRBJ2-7, with TRBD1 matching over 10 bases. This CDR3 contains 13 residues. V shed 11 bases and J 3 bases; nucleotides not matched to a gene: 7. CDR1 is MDHEN and CDR2 is SYDVKM in the germline V gene. In DNA, the CDR3 is TGTGCCGCCCTGGGGGACAGGGGCTACGAGCAGTACTTC. This translates into CAALGDRGYEQYF. Based on the CDR3 plus reference TRBV28 and TRBJ2-7, the full variable domain is DVKVTQSSRYLVKRTGEKVFLECVQDMDHENMFWYRQDPGLGLRLIYFSYDVKMKEKGDIPEGYSVSREKKERFSLILESASTNQTSMYLCAALGDRGYEQYFGPGTRLTVT.

The V and J genes are TRBV7-3 and TRBJ2-5, with 10 bases fitting TRBD1. This CDR3 has 17 amino acids. The V segment lost 8 bases and the J segment 1 base; nucleotides outside the gene matches: 13. Germline CDR1 reads SGHTA; CDR2 reads FQGTGA. CDR3 in amino acids: CASFLTRGDRGQETQYF. In nucleotides, the CDR3 is TGTGCCAGCTTCTTAACACGGGGGGACAGGGGCCAAGAGACCCAGTACTTC.

V usage is TRBV2 and J usage is TRBJ2-3; a possible D gene is TRBD1 (5 bases). CDR1 is SNHLY and CDR2 is FYNNEI in the germline V gene. This CDR3 region has 16 residues. V lost 7 bases to trimming and J lost 5 bases, with 22 bases between them. The CDR3 region is CASKPLQGRVGDTQYF. For the CDR3, the DNA is TGTGCCAGCAAACCCCTCCAGGGTAGGGTTGGAGATACGCAGTATTTT.

V and J are TRBV5-1 and TRBJ2-1; 9 bases agree with TRBD2. Germline CDR1 and CDR2: SGHRS and YFSETQ. This CDR3 has 15 residues. The ends lost 4 bases at V and 5 bases at J; junction bases unmatched: 7. The CDR3: CASSLRTSEDNEQFF. The CDR3 DNA is TGCGCCAGCAGCCTACGGACTAGCGAGGACAATGAGCAGTTCTTC.

This chain joins TRBV28 and TRBJ1-4, with D hard to call. Germline V gene data show CDR1 as MDHEN and CDR2 as SYDVKM. The CDR3 sequence is 14 residues long. V was cut by 6 bases and J by 8 bases, with 16 bases left in between. The CDR3 DNA sequence: TGTGCCAGCAGAGACACGGGATTATGGGAAAAACTGTTTTTT. Protein sequence: CASRDTGLWEKLFF.

The gene calls are TRBV7-2 and TRBJ2-5, with D perhaps matching TRBD2 (5 bases). The CDR3 is 12 amino acids. Looked up from germline, CDR1 is SGHTA and CDR2 is FQGNSA. Trimming cost V 1 base and J 5 bases, with 5 bases left between them. CDR3 nucleotides: TGTGCCAGCAGCTTAGGGGAGGAGACCCAGTACTTC. Protein sequence: CASSLGEETQYF.

The genes are TRBV7-3 and TRBJ2-1, with D possibly matching TRBD2 (5 bases). Trimming removed 1 base from V and 4 bases from J, with 8 bases in between. The germline CDR1 and CDR2 sequences are SGHTA and FQGTGA. The CDR3 consists of 14 residues. The CDR3 loop reads CASSLNPGYNEQFF. CDR3 nucleotide sequence: TGTGCCAGCAGCTTAAATCCGGGGTACAATGAGCAGTTCTTC.

The chain is built from TRBV10-3 and TRBJ2-4; D possibly corresponds to TRBD1 (6 bases). The germline gives CDR1 ENHRY, CDR2 SYGVKD. Trimming pared 9 bases from V and 0 bases from J, leaving 15 bases between. The CDR3 contains 15 residues. CDR3 nucleotide sequence: TGTGCCATTTCCTCAGGGGCTCTAGCCAAAAACATTCAGTACTTC. It translates to CAISSGALAKNIQYF.

The chain employs TRBV7-2 and TRBJ2-3, with a tentative D call TRBD1 (6 bases). CDR3 length: 15 amino acids. The germline V gene has CDR1 SGHTA and CDR2 FQGNSA. Between the trimmed V and J ends, which lost 7 bases and 2 bases, there was a span of 16 bases. CDR3 region: CASIWARGNTDTQYF. CDR3 DNA sequence: TGTGCCAGCATTTGGGCTAGGGGGAACACAGATACGCAGTATTTT.

This clone was recorded a few times. The chain has TRBV11-2 and TRBJ1-3, with D hard to call. Germline-derived CDR1 and CDR2 are SGHAT and FQNNGV. CDR3 size: 14 residues. V was shortened by 4 bases and J by 4 bases, with 11 bases between the two germline ends. The CDR3 is CASSSPRGGNTIYF. The CDR3 nucleotides read TGTGCCAGCAGCTCCCCACGCGGCGGAAACACCATATATTTT.